A selection of T cell receptor beta chains follows, all from one sample in a study of blood T cell repertoires in COVID-19. Here immunoSEQ multiplex PCR was the method, and the copy in TCRdb shows in-frame clones only, minus some. Of about 350,000 clones in the sample, approximately 89% were seen once. Material: peripheral blood. The receptors shown here come from a woman aged 60 to 75 with COVID-19, enrolled during active disease. Each CDR3 is given with its conserved first and last residue. The order of the fields is V gene, clone size, CDR3 protein. Only part of the rows carry a size: once, few, many, or a class if the clone is expanded.

V gene: TRBV3-1/TRBV3-2; clone size: -; CDR3 protein: CASSLNYEQYF
V gene: TRBV5-1; clone size: -; CDR3 protein: CASSLEGTGGEKLFF
V gene: TRBV7-2; clone size: -; CDR3 protein: CASSLDRAGSTIYF
V gene: TRBV3-1/TRBV3-2; clone size: -; CDR3 protein: CASSQGQGTQYF
V gene: TRBV5-1; clone size: -; CDR3 protein: CASSLAGSRGTEAFF
V gene: TRBV7-6; clone size: -; CDR3 protein: CASSRGNPTSGGARYNEQFF
V gene: TRBV11-2; clone size: -; CDR3 protein: CASSLDPGQVNEAFF
V gene: TRBV3-1/TRBV3-2; clone size: -; CDR3 protein: CASSQYDTTEAFF
V gene: TRBV12-3/TRBV12-4; clone size: -; CDR3 protein: CASSLAPIYGYTF
V gene: TRBV29-1; clone size: -; CDR3 protein: CSVETPEGRGTYEQYF
V gene: TRBV7-2; clone size: -; CDR3 protein: CASSAGNIQYF
V gene: TRBV6-2/TRBV6-3; clone size: -; CDR3 protein: CASSYSGTSLNEQFF
V gene: TRBV29-1; clone size: -; CDR3 protein: CSVEIGVEGSYGYTF
V gene: TRBV20-1; clone size: -; CDR3 protein: CSASAATNEKLFF
V gene: TRBV11-2; clone size: -; CDR3 protein: CASSLSGGGARTGELFF
V gene: TRBV19; clone size: -; CDR3 protein: CASSPRGANQPQHF
V gene: TRBV6-1; clone size: -; CDR3 protein: CASSVVQGWGNQPQHF
V gene: TRBV9; clone size: -; CDR3 protein: CASSRRTGGIGGYTF
V gene: TRBV4-2; clone size: -; CDR3 protein: CASSSRTGGAGQPQHF
V gene: TRBV18; clone size: -; CDR3 protein: CASCRGYTGELFF
V gene: TRBV4-2; clone size: once; CDR3 protein: CASSHVLAGGRDTQYF
V gene: TRBV4-1; clone size: -; CDR3 protein: CASSQSQGLNTEAFF
V gene: TRBV5-1; clone size: -; CDR3 protein: CASSLSAGGVNEQFF